These 13 T cell receptor beta chains were all obtained from the same sample, sequenced in a study of T cell responses to AZD1222 COVID-19 vaccine. Method: immunoSEQ multiplex PCR; TCRdb's copy keeps in-frame clones and lacks some. In the table there are roughly 140,000 clones, just over 90% of which are singletons. Here the sequenced sample was peripheral blood, taken on day 0 of AZD1222 vaccination. Receptor source: an adult in good health.

The chain joins TRBV9 to TRBJ1-6; no firm D call. V lost 3 bases to trimming and J lost 0 bases, with 13 bases between them. CDR1 is SGDLS and CDR2 is YYNGEE in the germline V gene. The CDR3 is 17 residues long. CDR3 coding DNA: TGTGCCAGCAGCGCCCGACTCTTTAGCTCCTATAATTCACCCCTCCACTTT. Translation gives CASSARLFSSYNSPLHF.

J is TRBJ2-1 and V is TRBV6-4; TRBD2 aligns across 9 bases. Per germline, CDR1 MRHNA and CDR2 SNTAGT. This CDR3 region has 14 residues. V shed 6 bases, J shed 8 bases, and the junction held 8 bases outside the gene matches. The CDR3 is CASRAGGPWDEQFF. DNA of the CDR3: TGTGCCAGCAGGGCGGGAGGGCCCTGGGATGAGCAGTTCTTC.

As concerns this clone: Other DNA sequences in the same sample also yield this CDR3. The chain recombines TRBV19 with TRBJ1-1; D call uncertain. Germline values: CDR1 LNHDA, CDR2 SQIVND (reference sequence). The CDR3 is 13 amino acids. Trimming cost V 1 base and J 6 bases, with 9 bases left between them. For the CDR3, the DNA is TGTGCCAGTAGTATAGGGGCGGCGGCTGAAGCTTTCTTT. Translating it yields CASSIGAAAEAFF.

The chain combines TRBV9 with TRBJ1-1, with D unclear. The CDR3 covers 16 residues. The germline V gene has CDR1 SGDLS and CDR2 YYNGEE. Trimming left V 0 bases short and J 5 bases short, with 17 bases between. The CDR3, as DNA: TGTGCCAGCAGCGTAGGACCGAATTTTAGAGGTACTGAAGCTTTCTTT. Translating it yields CASSVGPNFRGTEAFF.

The CDR3 loop reads CASSVRPSDTLRNNDIYF. DNA of the CDR3: TGTGCCAGCAGTGTAAGGCCCTCCGATACTCTCCGGAATAACGATATATATTTT. The chain recombines TRBV2 with TRBJ1-3; D remains ambiguous. The CDR3 has 18 amino acids. From germline, CDR1 is SNHLY and CDR2 FYNNEI. V lost 4 bases, J lost 13 bases, and 32 bases lay in between.

The chain joins TRBV5-1 to TRBJ2-1, with D possibly being TRBD2 (6 bases). This CDR3 contains 14 residues. Trimming left V 4 bases short and J 4 bases short, with 12 bases between. The germline gives CDR1 SGHRS, CDR2 YFSETQ. The CDR3 region is CASSPPTRYNEQFF. CDR3 nucleotide sequence: TGCGCCAGCAGCCCCCCGACTAGGTACAATGAGCAGTTCTTC.

V gene TRBV5-1 combines with J gene TRBJ2-1; 7 bases agree with TRBD2. Germline lookup yields CDR1 SGHRS and CDR2 YFSETQ. The V gene end was trimmed by 1 base and the J gene end by 9 bases; junction bases not matched to a gene: 1. The CDR3 contains 12 residues. The CDR3 is CASSLSSGEQFF. DNA for the CDR3: TGCGCCAGCAGCTTGTCTAGCGGTGAGCAGTTCTTC. The entire variable domain, with the rest obtained from reference TRBV5-1 and TRBJ2-1, is as follows: KAGVTQTPRYLIKTRGQQVTLSCSPISGHRSVSWYQQTPGQGLQFLFEYFSETQRNKGNFPGRFSGRQFSNSRSEMNVSTLELGDSALYLCASSLSSGEQFFGPGTRLTVL.

V usage is TRBV7-9 and J usage is TRBJ2-7; 7 bases align to TRBD1. The germline V gene has CDR1 SEHNR and CDR2 FQNEAQ (reference sequence). This CDR3 is 12 amino acids long. Trimming cost V 3 bases and J 4 bases; bases outside gene matches: 0. For the CDR3, the DNA is TGTGCCAGCAGCTTGGGACAGTACGAGCAGTACTTC. Protein: CASSLGQYEQYF.

This chain connects TRBV5-1 to TRBJ2-5; tentative D call: TRBD2 (5 bases). The V end lost 3 bases, the J end lost 3 bases, and 15 bases lay between the germline ends. Germline loops: CDR1 SGHRS, CDR2 YFSETQ. The CDR3 runs 15 residues. The CDR3 bases are TGCGCCAGCAGCTCTGAGGGTGTTGGAAAAGAGACCCAGTACTTC. Its translation: CASSSEGVGKETQYF.

V gene TRBV20-1 combines with J gene TRBJ1-1; D uncertain. V lost 6 bases and J 3 bases, leaving 8 bases between the germline ends. The germline CDR1 and CDR2 sequences are DFQATT and SNEGSKA (reference sequence). The CDR3 sequence is 11 residues long. The CDR3 reads CSAVGDTEAFF. The CDR3 region has the DNA TGCAGTGCAGTCGGGGACACTGAAGCTTTCTTT.

The V call is TRBV27, the J call TRBJ2-3, with 13 bases matching TRBD2. The CDR3 sequence is 17 residues long. The V gene's germline CDR1 is MNHEY and CDR2 SMNVEV (reference sequence). The V segment lost 6 bases and the J segment 1 base; nucleotides outside the gene matches: 7. CDR3: CASRLRGLAGGTDTQYF. The CDR3 DNA follows: TGTGCCAGCAGACTCCGTGGACTAGCGGGAGGCACAGATACGCAGTATTTT.

J is TRBJ1-6 and V is TRBV5-1; weak D call: TRBD1 (6 bases). V was shortened by 0 bases and J by 5 bases, with 9 bases between the two germline ends. The CDR3 loop spans 15 amino acids. Germline V gene sequence: CDR1 SGHRS, CDR2 YFSETQ. The chain's CDR3 is CASSLAGQDNSPLHF. CDR3 DNA: TGCGCCAGCAGCTTGGCGGGACAAGATAATTCACCCCTCCACTTT.

The rearrangement links TRBV27 to TRBJ1-5; no clear D gene. Germline lookup yields CDR1 MNHEY and CDR2 SMNVEV (reference sequence). The germline V and J ends were trimmed by 6 bases and 0 bases, with 12 bases remaining between them. This CDR3 is 15 amino acids long. The DNA for the CDR3 is TGTGCCAGCAGCCCCCTACTTGATAGCAATCAGCCCCAGCATTTT. This codes for CASSPLLDSNQPQHF.